Below, one TCR beta chain is given with its context. The antigen is unknown. This entry is derived from a study of human T cells and chemical hapten exposure. Study-level background: DPC at 0.01% went onto the upper back in patch tests, read at 6 days.

Specified time point: pre-sensitization, week 0. Treatment specified: therapeutic diphenylcyclopropenone sensitization with weekly scalp DPC. Points from the study as a whole: Expanded TCRs produced significantly more large CDR3 similarity clusters than controls did. TCRs at a frequency above 1 in 1000 stayed unchanged with DPC sensitization.

The library tagged each cDNA molecule with unique molecular identifiers. TCRdb re-called the RACE reads with MiXCR, one entry per CDR3 protein. This sample has some 300,000 distinct CDR3 sequences, with around 5.5% found just once. The CDR3 totals 14 residues. The germline V gene has CDR1 LNHDA and CDR2 SQIVND (reference sequence). V was pared by 3 bases and J by 14 bases, with 17 bases between. Sample: whole blood, taken in connection with sensitization to the hapten diphenylcyclopropenone (DPC). V gene TRBV19 combines with J gene TRBJ1-6; TRBD1 might be the D (5 bases). This clonotype was sampled from a woman between 18 and 30 years old with alopecia areata. Some clones in this sample may be carry-over from other donors' samples. CDR3 sequence (DNA): TGTGCCAGTAGTATCGGGACGGAGGTATCCGCCCTCCACTTT. Translated, it gives CASSIGTEVSALHF.